This is a list of T cell receptor beta chains from one sample in a study of early stage breast cancer tumors. Profiling relied on immunoSEQ multiplex PCR, and the TCRdb table lists in-frame clones only, not all of them. The table lists 60,000 to 75,000 clones, approximately 84% of them singletons. Sequenced input: blood. The receptors stem from a person aged 40-50 years with breast cancer. The CDR3 runs from the conserved cysteine through the conserved F or W. A D gene is named only where the DNA matches it firmly. Size is stated for part of the rows, as once, few or many counts, or as a class when the clone is expanded.

>NA|TRBJ1-2|NA|TRBV7-2
CASSLIWTGGYTF
TGTGCCAGCAGCTTAATCTGGACGGGTGGCTACACCTTC
>TRBD2|TRBJ2-1|many|TRBV28
CASSTRLAGGVDEQFF
TGTGCCAGCAGTACCCGACTAGCGGGAGGCGTCGATGAGCAGTTCTTC
>NA|TRBJ2-2|once|TRBV5-1
CASREGARNTGELFF
TGCGCCAGCAGGGAGGGGGCGCGTAACACCGGGGAGCTGTTTTTT
>NA|TRBJ2-6|once|TRBV27
CASSTGLNSGANVLTF
TGTGCCAGCAGCACAGGACTGAACTCTGGGGCCAACGTCCTGACTTTC
>NA|TRBJ2-1|few|TRBV27
CASSLNNYNEQFF
TGTGCCAGCAGTTTAAACAACTACAATGAGCAGTTCTTC
>NA|TRBJ2-7|few|TRBV6-5
CASSLSGAYEQYF
TGTGCCAGCAGTCTTAGCGGAGCCTACGAGCAGTACTTC
>NA|TRBJ1-5|NA|TRBV28
CASSARDQPQHF
TGTGCCAGCAGTGCCCGGGATCAGCCCCAGCATTTT
>NA|TRBJ2-7|NA|TRBV21-1
CASSKVEGTSSYEQYF
TGTGCCAGCAGCAAAGTAGAGGGGACATCCTCCTACGAGCAGTACTTC
>TRBD1|TRBJ2-7|NA|TRBV18
CASSPPGTGGEQYF
TGTGCCAGCTCACCACCCGGGACAGGGGGCGAGCAGTACTTC
>NA|TRBJ2-3|once|TRBV9
CASSVAPRTDTQYF
TGTGCCAGCAGCGTAGCTCCTCGGACAGATACGCAGTATTTT
>NA|TRBJ1-3|once|TRBV15
CATSQYSGNTIYF
TGTGCCACCAGTCAGTACTCTGGAAACACCATATATTTT
>NA|TRBJ2-5|NA|TRBV7-3
CASSFGSSGQQETQYF
TGTGCCAGCAGCTTTGGATCCAGCGGGCAACAAGAGACCCAGTACTTC
>TRBD2|TRBJ2-3|NA|TRBV11-2
CASSLGSSGRPDTQYF
TGTGCCAGCAGCTTAGGGTCGAGCGGGAGGCCAGATACGCAGTATTTT
>NA|TRBJ1-2|NA|TRBV21-1
CASSYPTTGELIGGYTF
TGTGCCAGCAGCTATCCGACGACAGGGGAGTTGATCGGGGGCTACACCTTC
>TRBD1|TRBJ2-7|NA|TRBV28
CASSFSPEGTDPSYEQYF
TGTGCCAGCAGTTTCTCCCCCGAAGGGACAGATCCTTCCTACGAGCAGTACTTC
>TRBD2|TRBJ2-7|NA|TRBV18
CASSPMTSPEQYF
TGTGCCAGCTCACCAATGACTAGCCCCGAGCAGTACTTC
>TRBD2|TRBJ2-2|NA|TRBV5-1
CASSLGGTSGAGELFF
TGCGCCAGCAGCTTGGGAGGGACTAGCGGGGCCGGGGAGCTGTTTTTT
>NA|TRBJ1-5|NA|TRBV28
CASSLGQPQHF
TGTGCCAGCAGTTTGGGTCAGCCCCAGCATTTT
>NA|TRBJ1-1|NA|TRBV10-3
CATLGEPDRPLVTEAFF
TGTGCCACCCTAGGGGAACCTGACCGACCATTAGTCACTGAAGCTTTCTTT
>TRBD1|TRBJ2-7|NA|TRBV19
CASSWTGGPYEQYF
TGTGCCAGTAGTTGGACAGGGGGCCCCTACGAGCAGTACTTC
>TRBD1|TRBJ2-5|NA|TRBV7-9
CASRPGQVFGETQYF
TGTGCCAGCAGGCCGGGACAGGTATTTGGGGAGACCCAGTACTTC
>NA|TRBJ2-1|NA|TRBV7-9
CASSFKNEQFF
TGTGCCAGCAGCTTTAAAAATGAGCAGTTCTTC
>TRBD1|TRBJ1-2|NA|TRBV6-6
CASSSTGGDYGYTF
TGTGCCAGCAGTTCGACAGGGGGCGACTATGGCTACACCTTC
>TRBD1|TRBJ1-1|NA|TRBV28
CASSRRGLRNTEAFF
TGTGCCAGCAGCCGGAGGGGGCTTAGGAACACTGAAGCTTTCTTT
>NA|TRBJ1-3|NA|TRBV6-5
CASSYLGTGNTIYF
TGTGCCAGCAGTTACTTAGGGACTGGAAACACCATATATTTT
>NA|TRBJ1-3|NA|TRBV28
CASRQGNRRGNTIYF
TGTGCCAGCAGACAGGGAAACCGTCGTGGAAACACCATATATTTT
>NA|TRBJ2-5|NA|TRBV11-2
CASSLGEETQYF
TGTGCCAGCAGCTTAGGGGAAGAGACCCAGTACTTC